This entry concerns a single T cell receptor (beta chain). Germline CDR1 and CDR2: DFQATT and SNEGSKA (reference sequence). The CDR3 is 15 residues long. V lost 4 bases and J lost 3; bases outside the gene matches: 5. The sample originates from a study of patients and donors after allogeneic stem cell transplantation. TCRdb fed the RT-PCR reads into MiXCR, producing one record per CDR3 protein. Of fewer than 180,000 distinct CDR3 sequences in the sample, roughly 35% were seen once. The rearrangement uses TRBV20-1 and TRBJ2-1, with TRBD2 identical over 11 bases. Specimen: blood, either unsorted or a sorted T cell fraction (not recorded which). The source of this sequence is a human donor who was either an allogeneic HSCT recipient or a stem cell or donor lymphocyte infusion donor (not recorded which). It is not recorded whose cells these are; they may come from a transplant donor. Here the CDR3 DNA reads TGCAGTGCTACATCCCTAGCGGGGGGCTACAATGAGCAGTTCTTC. It codes for CSATSLAGGYNEQFF.